The 21 T cell receptor beta chains reported below all come from one sample, sequenced in a study of metastatic and nonmetastatic thyroid tumors. TCRdb re-called clones from the PCR reads using MiXCR. The sample carries 20,000 or so clones, around 40% recorded once. Nobody among the patients had been given any treatment before thyroid surgery. The sample taken for sequencing was blood. The receptors come from a male donor with papillary thyroid cancer or a benign thyroid nodule (not recorded which). Some clones in this sample may be carry-over from other donors' samples.

This chain links TRBV27 with TRBJ2-1, with D perhaps TRBD2 (6 bases). Germline V gene lookup returns CDR1 MNHEY and CDR2 SMNVEV (reference sequence). This CDR3 contains 13 residues. Trimming took 9 bases from V and 5 from J, leaving 14 bases between them. CDR3 sequence reads: CASWRGANNEQFF. The CDR3 DNA sequence: TGTGCCAGTTGGAGGGGAGCGAACAATGAGCAGTTCTTC.

The chain employs TRBV6-1 and TRBJ2-7, with D perhaps given as TRBD1 or TRBD2 (5 bases each). With the DNA end fitting TRBJ2-5 better, the J assignment may be wrong. CDR1 and CDR2 from the germline V gene are MNHNS and SASEGT. The CDR3 loop spans 15 amino acids. CDR3 nucleotide sequence: TGTGCCAGCAGTTCCGTGGGACGGACCCAAGAGACCCAGTACTTC. Its protein is CASSSVGRTQETQYF.

This clone was observed many times. The rearrangement links TRBV15 to TRBJ2-7; a weak D match, TRBD2 (5 bases). Trimming left V 4 bases short and J 3 bases short, with 10 bases between. This CDR3 comprises 13 residues. Germline V gene sequence: CDR1 LNHNV, CDR2 YYDKDF (reference sequence). CDR3 bases: TGTGCCACCAGCAAAGGAGGATTCTACGAGCAGTACTTC. Translation gives CATSKGGFYEQYF.

The rearrangement joins TRBV18 to TRBJ2-7; TRBD2 aligns across 11 bases. V lost 6 bases to trimming and J lost 6 bases; unmatched junction nucleotides: 10. Per the germline V gene, CDR1 is KGHSH and CDR2 is LQKENI. This CDR3 is built from 15 residues. The CDR3: CASSPSLAGAGEQYF. Written as DNA, the CDR3 is TGTGCCAGCTCCCCATCACTAGCGGGAGCGGGCGAGCAGTACTTC.

The sample holds many counts of this clone. The rearrangement uses TRBV18 and TRBJ2-7; TRBD2 is a possible D gene (5 bases). Germline V gene sequence: CDR1 KGHSH, CDR2 LQKENI. The V and J ends lost 5 bases and 5 bases respectively, with 13 bases between them. CDR3 length: 13 amino acids. The CDR3 bases are TGTGCCAGCTCAATAACGGGGATCGACGAGCAGTACTTC. Amino acids: CASSITGIDEQYF.

The chain combines TRBV4-3 with TRBJ2-7; D is perhaps TRBD2 (6 bases). Trimming removed 1 base at V and 4 bases at J, with 17 bases between. Per the germline V gene, CDR1 is LGHNA and CDR2 is YSLEER. CDR3 length equals 16 residues. The CDR3 DNA follows: TGCGCCAGCAGCCAAGTAGCGGATCTCCACGTATACGAGCAGTACTTC. As protein: CASSQVADLHVYEQYF.

This clone was seen only a few times. The chain joins TRBV6-2 or TRBV6-3 to TRBJ1-2; 8 bases map to TRBD1. The CDR3 is 14 residues long. The V segment lost 5 bases and the J segment 5 bases; nucleotides outside the gene matches: 7. Per the germline V gene, CDR1 is MNHEY and CDR2 is SVGEGT. In DNA form, the CDR3 reads TGTGCCAGCAGTCTGGACAGGGTAACTTATGGCTACACCTTC. This codes for CASSLDRVTYGYTF.

In this sample, this clone is medium-sized (0.01 to 0.1%). V usage is TRBV6-1 and J usage is TRBJ2-2; TRBD2 agrees at 7 bases. The germline CDR1 and CDR2 sequences are MNHNS and SASEGT. There are 14 residues in the CDR3. V lost 6 bases to trimming and J lost 3 bases; unmatched junction nucleotides: 4. The CDR3 region has the DNA TGTGCCAGCAGAACAACTAGCGACACCGGGGAGCTGTTTTTT. Translated: CASRTTSDTGELFF.

This clone appeared a few times. The J gene is TRBJ1-5, the V gene TRBV6-1; TRBD1 might be the D (6 bases). The V end was cut by 0 bases, the J end by 6 bases, with 12 bases between. The CDR3 is made up of 15 amino acids. Germline CDR1 and CDR2: MNHNS and SASEGT. In DNA form, the CDR3 reads TGTGCCAGCAGTGAAGCCAGGGGAAGGACTCAGCCCCAGCATTTT. Protein: CASSEARGRTQPQHF.

V gene TRBV20-1 combines with J gene TRBJ2-7; TRBD1 aligns across 7 bases. This CDR3 is built from 15 residues. The germline CDR1 and CDR2 sequences are DFQATT and SNEGSKA (reference sequence). V gave up 2 bases and J gave up 3 bases; unmatched junction bases: 10. CDR3 coding DNA: TGCAGTGCTAGACCTCCTGACAGGGCCCACTACGAGCAGTACTTC. It translates to CSARPPDRAHYEQYF.

This clone was recorded at least ten times. The V gene is TRBV5-4, the J gene TRBJ2-5; D not resolved. Trimming removed 0 bases from V and 2 bases from J, with 8 bases in between. The CDR3 extends over 14 amino acids. Germline loops: CDR1 SGHNT, CDR2 YYREEE (reference sequence). CDR3 DNA: TGTGCCAGCAGCTTGGCTGCGGATCAAGAGACCCAGTACTTC. Protein product: CASSLAADQETQYF.

The sample holds a few counts of this clone. The chain combines TRBV11-2 with TRBJ2-1, with D possibly TRBD1 on 6 matching bases. Trimming stripped 0 bases from V and 3 bases from J, with 9 bases between. The CDR3 has 15 amino acids. Germline V gene lookup returns CDR1 SGHAT and CDR2 FQNNGV. The CDR3 loop reads CASSLEGALYNEQFF. The CDR3 DNA reads TGTGCCAGCAGCTTAGAGGGGGCGCTCTACAATGAGCAGTTCTTC.

This clone was picked up many times. The genes are TRBV5-4 and TRBJ2-7, with 8 nucleotides matching TRBD2. Germline V gene lookup returns CDR1 SGHNT and CDR2 YYREEE (reference sequence). The CDR3 spans 15 residues. With V trimmed by 4 bases and J by 5 bases, 11 bases remained unmatched. The CDR3 loop reads CASSTSGTQFDEQYF. CDR3 nucleotide sequence: TGTGCCAGCAGCACTAGCGGAACCCAATTCGACGAGCAGTACTTC. Using reference TRBV5-4 and TRBJ2-7 for the parts outside the CDR3, the full variable domain is ETGVTQSPTHLIKTRGQQVTLRCSSQSGHNTVSWYQQALGQGPQFIFQYYREEENGRGNFPPRFSGLQFPNYSSELNVNALELDDSALYLCASSTSGTQFDEQYFGPGTRLTVT.

At least ten counts were recorded for this clone. The DNA for the CDR3 is TGCAGTGCTAGCCAGCGGGAGCCCTACGAGCAGTACTTC. The encoded protein is CSASQREPYEQYF. V and J are TRBV20-1 and TRBJ2-7, with 8 bases identical to TRBD2. The CDR3 sequence is 13 residues long. CDR1 is DFQATT, CDR2 SNEGSKA, per germline (reference sequence). The trim removed 3 bases at V and 2 bases at J, leaving 3 bases unmatched.

The V gene is TRBV11-1, the J gene TRBJ2-1; 11 positions agree with TRBD2. The CDR3 spans 14 residues. V lost 1 base to trimming and J lost 8 bases; unmatched junction nucleotides: 1. The germline CDR1 and CDR2 sequences are SGHAT and FQDESV (reference sequence). DNA of the CDR3: TGTGCCAGCAGCTTAGGACTAGCGGGATATGAGCAGTTCTTC. Encoded protein: CASSLGLAGYEQFF.

DNA of the CDR3: TGTGCCAGCAGTGTCGTCCGGGGGTTCGAAGGCTACACCTTC. Its protein is CASSVVRGFEGYTF. The rearrangement joins TRBV28 to TRBJ1-2, with D possibly being TRBD1 (5 bases). The CDR3 sequence is 14 residues long. Germline-derived CDR1 and CDR2 are MDHEN and SYDVKM. The V gene lost 5 bases and the J gene lost 8 bases, with 18 bases spanning the gap.

V usage is TRBV20-1 and J usage is TRBJ1-2; D may be TRBD1 (5 bases). Germline CDR1 and CDR2: DFQATT and SNEGSKA (reference sequence). The CDR3 is 11 amino acids. CDR3 nucleotide sequence: TGCAGCGGTGGGGCGAACTATGGCTACACCTTC. This translates into CSGGANYGYTF.

This clone has a count of ten or more. The chain combines TRBV19 with TRBJ2-1, with 9 positions matching TRBD1. V shed 6 bases and J 4 bases; nucleotides not matched to a gene: 7. Looked up from germline, CDR1 is LNHDA and CDR2 is SQIVND (reference sequence). The CDR3 covers 15 residues. DNA of the CDR3: TGTGCCAGTAGGCCGAACAGGGGGCAATACAATGAGCAGTTCTTC. Translation gives CASRPNRGQYNEQFF. Using reference TRBV19 and TRBJ2-1 for the parts outside the CDR3, the full variable domain is DGGITQSPKYLFRKEGQNVTLSCEQNLNHDAMYWYRQDPGQGLRLIYYSQIVNDFQKGDIAEGYSVSREKKESFPLTVTSAQKNPTAFYLCASRPNRGQYNEQFFGPGTRLTVL.

This chain links TRBV20-1 with TRBJ2-1; 7 nucleotides match TRBD1. The V gene end was trimmed by 5 bases and the J gene end by 3 bases; junction bases not matched to a gene: 7. Germline assignment: CDR1 DFQATT and CDR2 SNEGSKA (reference sequence). The CDR3 has 14 residues. The CDR3 spells CSAPRDRHYNEQFF. CDR3 nucleotides: TGCAGTGCTCCGAGGGACAGACACTACAATGAGCAGTTCTTC.

This clone ranks as medium-sized. This chain links TRBV30 with TRBJ2-4; either TRBD1 or TRBD2 may supply D (5 bases each). Trimming took off 5 bases at V and 8 bases at J, with 7 bases between the two ends. This CDR3 has 10 residues. The germline CDR1 and CDR2 sequences are GTSNPN and SVGIG (reference sequence). The CDR3 spells CAWGGDIQYF. In nucleotides, the CDR3 is TGTGCCTGGGGGGGAGACATTCAGTACTTC. The whole variable domain, remainder taken from reference TRBV30 and TRBJ2-4, is SQTIHQWPATLVQPVGSPLSLECTVEGTSNPNLYWYRQAAGRGLQLLFYSVGIGQISSEVPQNLSASRPQDRQFILSSKKLLLSDSGFYLCAWGGDIQYFGAGTRLSVL.

This clone was seen just once. The rearrangement joins TRBV5-5 to TRBJ1-1; 7 nucleotides line up with TRBD1. Germline V lookup: CDR1 SGHKS, CDR2 YYEKEE (reference sequence). The J segment lost 7 bases and the V segment lost 4 bases, leaving 10 bases of the junction unmatched. The CDR3 covers 14 residues. The CDR3 bases are TGTGCCAGCAGCCCGCAGGGGGATACAGTTGAAGCTTTCTTT. Its translation: CASSPQGDTVEAFF.